The sequence of this T cell receptor beta chain was determined in a study of blood T cell repertoires in COVID-19. Study-wide context: Italy, Spain and the United States were the sources of the convalescent and acute COVID-19 samples. The analysed material was cDNA or gDNA that came from T cells, B-cell-depleted T cells, or PBMCs.

Germline V gene data show CDR1 as SGHDT and CDR2 as YYEEEE. Germline trimming cut 0 bases from V and 1 base from J; bases unmatched to any gene: 12. The CDR3 runs 18 residues. In the original processing: From reference gene primer amplification, estimates of nucleated cell counts were derived. TCRdb's table, derived via immunoSEQ multiplex PCR, lists solely in-frame clones and lacks some. V, J and clone size are those of that table, while D and trimming were read from the DNA. The sample has 65,000 to 70,000 clones, more than 60% seen once. The chain has TRBV5-6 and TRBJ1-2, with TRBD1 identical over 7 bases. This receptor was taken from a human donor in a cohort sampled during active COVID-19. The sequenced sample consisted of peripheral blood. The CDR3 DNA follows: TGTGCCAGCAGCTTGGTCGGAGACAGGGTTGTTCGTAACTATGGCTACACCTTC. Translated: CASSLVGDRVVRNYGYTF.